This T cell receptor beta chain was observed in a study of blood T cells in healthy people across ages. Trimming removed 5 bases at V and 2 bases at J, with 9 bases between. The CDR3 sequence is 13 residues long. Germline V gene sequence: CDR1 ENHRY, CDR2 SYGVKD. It was with a sample-barcoded 5' primer and a J-beta primer mix that a second PCR of roughly 7 to 12 cycles was run. TCRdb reprocessed the 5' RACE reads with MiXCR, giving one entry per CDR3 protein. The profile covers fewer than 1,200,000 distinct CDR3 sequences, with approximately 25% appearing a single time and 0.75% taken by the ten largest. These data are also associated with another study on T cells of mothers and their children. That paper adds: All RNA that had been extracted was used for cDNA synthesis at approximately 1.5 ug per 15 ul. The authors added sample barcodes and 2-4 random nucleotides using the M1S primer of the second PCR. Overlap measured in related mother-child pairs was slightly, non-significantly higher than in unrelated pairs.

The genes are TRBV10-3 and TRBJ1-1; no definite D call. The TCR originated in a girl aged 2-10 years in good health. The specimen sequenced was blood. CDR3 sequence reads: CAISLQANTEAFF. CDR3 bases: TGTGCCATCAGTCTCCAAGCAAACACTGAAGCTTTCTTT.